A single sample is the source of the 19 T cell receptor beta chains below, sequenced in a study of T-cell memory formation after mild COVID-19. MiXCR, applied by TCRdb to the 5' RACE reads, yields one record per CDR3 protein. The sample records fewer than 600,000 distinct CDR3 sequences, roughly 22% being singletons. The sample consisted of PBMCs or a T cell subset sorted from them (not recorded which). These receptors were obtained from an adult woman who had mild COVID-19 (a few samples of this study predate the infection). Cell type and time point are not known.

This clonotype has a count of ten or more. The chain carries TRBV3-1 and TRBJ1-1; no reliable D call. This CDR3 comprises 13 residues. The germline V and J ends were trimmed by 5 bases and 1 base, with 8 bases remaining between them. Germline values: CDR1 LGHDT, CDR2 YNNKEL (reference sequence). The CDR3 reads CASSYRQNTEAFF. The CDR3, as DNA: TGTGCCAGCAGCTATCGACAGAACACTGAAGCTTTCTTT.

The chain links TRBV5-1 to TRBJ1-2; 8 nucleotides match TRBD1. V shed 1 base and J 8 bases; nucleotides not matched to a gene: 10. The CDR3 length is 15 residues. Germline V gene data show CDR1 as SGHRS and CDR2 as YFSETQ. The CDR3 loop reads CASSLRSGGLNGYTF. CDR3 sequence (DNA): TGCGCCAGCAGCTTGAGGTCAGGGGGCTTGAACGGCTACACCTTC.

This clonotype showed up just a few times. CDR3 DNA sequence: TGTGCCAGCACCACCTCGGGGACAGGTTCCGACGAGCAGTACTTC. Protein: CASTTSGTGSDEQYF. The chain links TRBV12-3 or TRBV12-4 to TRBJ2-7; 8 nucleotides line up with TRBD1. This CDR3 is built from 15 residues. J was trimmed by 5 bases and V by 7 bases; bases with no gene match: 13.

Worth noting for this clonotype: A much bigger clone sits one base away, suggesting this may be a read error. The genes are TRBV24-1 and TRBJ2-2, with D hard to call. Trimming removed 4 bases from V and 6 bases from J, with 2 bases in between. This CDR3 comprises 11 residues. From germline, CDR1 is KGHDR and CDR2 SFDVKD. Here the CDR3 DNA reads TGTGCCACCAGTGACGCCGGGGAGCTGTTTTTT. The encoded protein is CATSDAGELFF.

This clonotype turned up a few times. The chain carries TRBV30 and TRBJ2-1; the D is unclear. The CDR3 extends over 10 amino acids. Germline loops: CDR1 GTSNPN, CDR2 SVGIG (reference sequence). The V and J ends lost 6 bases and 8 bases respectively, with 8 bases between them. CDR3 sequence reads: CACPLHEQFF. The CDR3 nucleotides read TGTGCCTGTCCACTTCATGAGCAGTTCTTC.

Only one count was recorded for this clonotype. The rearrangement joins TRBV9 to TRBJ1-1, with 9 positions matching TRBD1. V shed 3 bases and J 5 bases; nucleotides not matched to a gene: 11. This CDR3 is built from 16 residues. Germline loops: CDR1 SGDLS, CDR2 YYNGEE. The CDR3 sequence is CASSGLLGQGGTEAFF. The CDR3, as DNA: TGTGCCAGCAGCGGTCTGCTGGGACAGGGCGGTACTGAAGCTTTCTTT.

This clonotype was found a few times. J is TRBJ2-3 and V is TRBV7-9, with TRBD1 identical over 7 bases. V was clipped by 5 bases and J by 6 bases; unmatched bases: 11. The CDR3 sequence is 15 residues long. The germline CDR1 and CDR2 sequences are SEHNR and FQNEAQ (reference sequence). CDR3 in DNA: TGTGCCAGCAGCCAAGGCGCCGGACAGGCGGATACGCAGTATTTT. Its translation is CASSQGAGQADTQYF.

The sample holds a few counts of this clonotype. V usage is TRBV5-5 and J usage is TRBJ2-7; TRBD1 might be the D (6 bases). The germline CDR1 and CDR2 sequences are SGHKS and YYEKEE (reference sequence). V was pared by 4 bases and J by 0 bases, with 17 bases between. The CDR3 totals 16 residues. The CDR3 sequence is CASSLLPTGSSYEQYF. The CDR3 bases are TGTGCCAGCAGCCTGCTTCCGACAGGCAGCTCCTACGAGCAGTACTTC.

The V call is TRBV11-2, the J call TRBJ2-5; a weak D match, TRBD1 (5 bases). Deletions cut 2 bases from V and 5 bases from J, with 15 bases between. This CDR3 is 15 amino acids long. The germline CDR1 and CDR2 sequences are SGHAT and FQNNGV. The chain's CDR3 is CASSLIPGRAETQYF. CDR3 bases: TGTGCCAGCAGCTTAATACCAGGCAGGGCGGAGACCCAGTACTTC.

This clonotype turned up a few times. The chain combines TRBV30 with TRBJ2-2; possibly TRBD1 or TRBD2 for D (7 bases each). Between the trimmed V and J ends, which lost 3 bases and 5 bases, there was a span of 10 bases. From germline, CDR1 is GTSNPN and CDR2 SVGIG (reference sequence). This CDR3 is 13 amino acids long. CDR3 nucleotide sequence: TGTGCCTGGAGCCAGGGGGGGACCGGGGAGCTGTTTTTT. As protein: CAWSQGGTGELFF.

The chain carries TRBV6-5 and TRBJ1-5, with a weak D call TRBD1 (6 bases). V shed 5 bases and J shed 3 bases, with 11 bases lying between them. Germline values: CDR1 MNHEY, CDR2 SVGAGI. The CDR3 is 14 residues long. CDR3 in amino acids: CASSGGQPNQPQHF. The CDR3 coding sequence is TGTGCCAGCAGTGGTGGACAGCCCAATCAGCCCCAGCATTTT.

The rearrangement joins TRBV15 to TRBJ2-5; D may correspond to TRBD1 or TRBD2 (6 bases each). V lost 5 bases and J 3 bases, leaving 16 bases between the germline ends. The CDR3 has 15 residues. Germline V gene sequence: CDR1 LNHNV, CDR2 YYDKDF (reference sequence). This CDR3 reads CATSLPRGREETQYF. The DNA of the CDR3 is TGTGCCACCAGCTTACCTCGGGGGCGAGAAGAGACCCAGTACTTC.

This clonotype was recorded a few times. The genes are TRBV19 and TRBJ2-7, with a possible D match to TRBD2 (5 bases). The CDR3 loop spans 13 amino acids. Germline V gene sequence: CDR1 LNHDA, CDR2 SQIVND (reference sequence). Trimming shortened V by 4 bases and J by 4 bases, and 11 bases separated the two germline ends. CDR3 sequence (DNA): TGTGCCAGTAGTAGGGGAGAAGGTTACGAGCAGTACTTC. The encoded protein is CASSRGEGYEQYF. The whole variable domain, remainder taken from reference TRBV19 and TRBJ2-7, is DGGITQSPKYLFRKEGQNVTLSCEQNLNHDAMYWYRQDPGQGLRLIYYSQIVNDFQKGDIAEGYSVSREKKESFPLTVTSAQKNPTAFYLCASSRGEGYEQYFGPGTRLTVT.

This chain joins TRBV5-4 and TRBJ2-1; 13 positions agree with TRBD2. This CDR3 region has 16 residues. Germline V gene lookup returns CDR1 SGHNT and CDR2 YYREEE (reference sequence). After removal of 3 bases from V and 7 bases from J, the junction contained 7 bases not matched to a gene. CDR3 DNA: TGTGCCAGCAGCTCCTCCGGGACTAGCGGGATTAATGAGCAGTTCTTC. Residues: CASSSSGTSGINEQFF.

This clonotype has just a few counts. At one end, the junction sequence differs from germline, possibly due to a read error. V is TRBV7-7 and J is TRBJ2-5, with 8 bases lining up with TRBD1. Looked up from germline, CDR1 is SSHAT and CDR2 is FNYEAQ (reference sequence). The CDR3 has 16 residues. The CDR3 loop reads CASSGGAGTGKETQYF. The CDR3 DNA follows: TGTGCTAGCAGCGGAGGGGCCGGGACAGGAAAAGAGACCCAGTACTTC.

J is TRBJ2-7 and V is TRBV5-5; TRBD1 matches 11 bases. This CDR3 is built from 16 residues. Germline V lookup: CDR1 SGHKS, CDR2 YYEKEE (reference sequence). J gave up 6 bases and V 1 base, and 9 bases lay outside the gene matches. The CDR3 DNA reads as TGTGCCAGCAGCTTGCCGGGGACAGGGGGAACCGGCGAGCAGTACTTC. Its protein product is CASSLPGTGGTGEQYF. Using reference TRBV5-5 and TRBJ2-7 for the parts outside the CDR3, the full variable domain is DAGVTQSPTHLIKTRGQQVTLRCSPISGHKSVSWYQQVLGQGPQFIFQYYEKEERGRGNFPDRFSARQFPNYSSELNVNALLLGDSALYLCASSLPGTGGTGEQYFGPGTRLTVT.

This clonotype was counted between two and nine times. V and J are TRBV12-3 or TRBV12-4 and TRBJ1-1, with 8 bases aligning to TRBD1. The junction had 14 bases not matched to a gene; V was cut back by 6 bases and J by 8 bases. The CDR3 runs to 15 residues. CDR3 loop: CASSRYRGGQAEAFF. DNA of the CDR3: TGTGCCAGCAGCCGTTACAGGGGGGGGCAAGCGGAAGCTTTCTTT.

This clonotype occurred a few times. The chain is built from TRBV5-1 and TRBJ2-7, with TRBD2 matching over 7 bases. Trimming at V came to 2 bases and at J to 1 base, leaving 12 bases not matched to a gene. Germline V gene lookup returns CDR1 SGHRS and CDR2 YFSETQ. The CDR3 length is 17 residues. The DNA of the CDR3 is TGCGCCAGCAGCTTCGTGCCTGGGCGGGAGTTATCCTACGAGCAGTACTTC. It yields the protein CASSFVPGRELSYEQYF. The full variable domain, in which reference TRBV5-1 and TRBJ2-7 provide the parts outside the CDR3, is KAGVTQTPRYLIKTRGQQVTLSCSPISGHRSVSWYQQTPGQGLQFLFEYFSETQRNKGNFPGRFSGRQFSNSRSEMNVSTLELGDSALYLCASSFVPGRELSYEQYFGPGTRLTVT.

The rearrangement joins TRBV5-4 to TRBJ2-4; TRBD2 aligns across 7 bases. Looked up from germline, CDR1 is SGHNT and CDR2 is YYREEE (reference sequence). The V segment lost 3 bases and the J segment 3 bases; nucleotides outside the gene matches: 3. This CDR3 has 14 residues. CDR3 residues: CASSYREGKNIQYF. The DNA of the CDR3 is TGTGCCAGCAGCTATAGGGAGGGCAAAAACATTCAGTACTTC.